This is a list of T cell receptor beta chains from one sample in a study of T-cell memory formation after mild COVID-19. Using its own MiXCR run on the 5' RACE reads, TCRdb lists one record per CDR3 protein. The data hold 290,000 or so distinct CDR3 sequences, with approximately 20% observed a single time. The specimen was PBMCs or a T cell subset sorted from them (not recorded which). These TCRs come from a young man who had mild COVID-19 (a few samples of this study predate the infection). Cell type and time point are not known. Each CDR3 is given with its conserved first and last residue. Each record gives: clone size, J gene, D gene, V gene, CDR3 DNA, CDR3 protein. D genes are given only for firm matches. Expanded clones get a size class; other rows say once, few or many, or leave the size out.

>few|TRBJ1-1|NA|TRBV7-2
TGTGCCAGCAGCTTATTTTGGGAGAACACTGAAGCTTTCTTT
CASSLFWENTEAFF
>many|TRBJ2-1|NA|TRBV11-1
TGTGCCAGCAGCTTATTGGATGAGCAGTTCTTC
CASSLLDEQFF
>few|TRBJ1-2|NA|TRBV4-1
TGCGCCAGCAGCCAGGTTGGTCGATATGGCTACACCTTC
CASSQVGRYGYTF
>few|TRBJ1-1|NA|TRBV28
TGTGCCAGCAGTCCCAGGTGGGGCAGCATGAACACTGAAGCTTTCTTT
CASSPRWGSMNTEAFF
>NA|TRBJ1-6|TRBD1|TRBV13
TGTGCCAGCAGCTGGGGGACAGGGGGCTGGAATTCACCCCTCCACTTT
CASSWGTGGWNSPLHF
>few|TRBJ1-1|TRBD1|TRBV7-9
TGTGCCAGCAGCTTAGCCGGTCTAAGACAGGGGGCAGGTAGGGGTGATTCGGCTTTCTTT
CASSLAGLRQGAGRGDSAFF
>NA|TRBJ2-5|NA|TRBV7-2
TGTGCCAGCAGCTTTCAGGGGCTCCAAGAGACCCAGTACTTC
CASSFQGLQETQYF
>few|TRBJ2-2|NA|TRBV5-1
TGCGCCAGCAGCTTGGCCGCATACACCGGGGAGCTGTTTTTT
CASSLAAYTGELFF
>NA|TRBJ2-2|TRBD2|TRBV7-6
TGTGCCAGCAGTCCCGGGACTAGACACACCGGGGAGCTGTTTTTT
CASSPGTRHTGELFF
>few|TRBJ2-5|TRBD1|TRBV6-6
TGTGCCAGCAGTGACCTCGGACAGGGGCAAGAGACCCAGTACTTC
CASSDLGQGQETQYF
>NA|TRBJ1-5|TRBD1|TRBV20-1
TGCAGTGCGAGGGGACAGGTCAATCAGCCCCAGCATTTT
CSARGQVNQPQHF
>NA|TRBJ1-1|TRBD1|TRBV9
TGTGCCAGCAGCAAGAGCGGGACAGAAAACAAAGCTTTCTTT
CASSKSGTENKAFF
>NA|TRBJ2-7|NA|TRBV29-1
TGCAGCGTTTCAGGGGCCTACGAGCAGTACTTC
CSVSGAYEQYF
>many|TRBJ1-2|NA|TRBV11-2
TGTGCCAGCAGCTTCGATAACTATGGCTACACCTTC
CASSFDNYGYTF
>once|TRBJ2-2|TRBD1|TRBV20-1
TGCAGTGCTAGCCCCCCAGGGGGCGGGACCGGGGAGCTGTTTTTT
CSASPPGGGTGELFF
>NA|TRBJ2-1|TRBD2|TRBV12-3/TRBV12-4
TGTGCCAGCAGCCCCACGGGGACTAGCTCCTACAATGAGCAGTTCTTC
CASSPTGTSSYNEQFF
>many|TRBJ2-1|TRBD1|TRBV9
TGTGCCAGCAGCGTCGGACAGGGACCTTACAATGAGCAGTTCTTC
CASSVGQGPYNEQFF
>many|TRBJ1-4|TRBD1|TRBV20-1
TGCAGTGCCACAGGGGAATGGGGTGAAAAACTGTTTTTT
CSATGEWGEKLFF
>NA|TRBJ2-3|NA|TRBV5-1
TGCGCCAGCAGCTTGGGGAGCGTGTACACAGATACGCAGTATTTT
CASSLGSVYTDTQYF
>NA|TRBJ2-2|NA|TRBV12-3/TRBV12-4
TGTGCCAGCACACTTAGGTCCGGGGAGCTGTTTTTT
CASTLRSGELFF
>NA|TRBJ2-7|NA|TRBV20-1
TGCAGTGCTAGAGACCAGGCTTCAGCCTCCTACGAGCAGTACTTC
CSARDQASASYEQYF
>NA|TRBJ2-1|NA|TRBV2
TGTGCCAGCAGTAGACCCCCGAGCCGAAATGAGCAGTTCTTC
CASSRPPSRNEQFF
>few|TRBJ2-7|NA|TRBV12-3/TRBV12-4
TGTGCCAGCAGGTCCCTTGGGGGGGCTAGAAGGCCTCCTCTCTTC
CASRSLGGARRPPLF
>NA|TRBJ1-5|NA|TRBV6-2/TRBV6-3
TGTGCCAGCAGTTACGCCATCAATCAGCCCCAGCATTTT
CASSYAINQPQHF
>few|TRBJ2-1|NA|TRBV10-2
TGCGCCAGCAGTGATCTCGGGACACCCTCAGTGAATGAGCAGTTCTTC
CASSDLGTPSVNEQFF
>NA|TRBJ2-7|TRBD1|TRBV30
TGTGCCTGGAGTGAGCGCAGGGGGCTCTCCTACGAGCAGTACTTC
CAWSERRGLSYEQYF
>few|TRBJ2-5|NA|TRBV5-1
TGCGCCAGCAGCTTGAGAGACAGCGGAGAGACCCAGTACTTC
CASSLRDSGETQYF
>few|TRBJ2-3|TRBD2|TRBV4-2
TGTGCCAGCAGCCAAACTAGCGGGGGAGACACAGATACGCAGTATTTT
CASSQTSGGDTDTQYF
>few|TRBJ2-7|NA|TRBV7-6
TGTGCCAGCAGCTTAGGAGGGCGCGAGGTTTACGAGCAGTACTTC
CASSLGGREVYEQYF
>few|TRBJ1-5|NA|TRBV20-1
TGCAGTGCTAGAGATCTTGGACGGACGAATCAGCCCCAGCATTTT
CSARDLGRTNQPQHF
>NA|TRBJ2-3|NA|TRBV6-2/TRBV6-3
TGTGCCAGCAGCTACCACAGGAGACGCACAGATACGCAGTATTTT
CASSYHRRRTDTQYF
>NA|TRBJ1-1|TRBD1|TRBV9
TGTGCCAGCAGCGTGGGACAGGTCCCCACTGAAGCTTTCTTT
CASSVGQVPTEAFF
>few|TRBJ2-6|NA|TRBV7-9
TGTGCCAGCAGCTTGGGCGGCGGTGGGGGGGCCAACGTCCTGACTTTC
CASSLGGGGGANVLTF
>NA|TRBJ1-2|TRBD1|TRBV5-1
TGCGCCAGCACCACGCATCCCGGGACAGATTATGGCTACACCTTC
CASTTHPGTDYGYTF
>NA|TRBJ2-7|NA|TRBV30
TGTGCCTGGTCGGGCCCGTCCTACGAGCAGTACTTC
CAWSGPSYEQYF
>few|TRBJ2-1|TRBD2|TRBV7-2
TGTGCCAGCAGCTTACCCGCTAGCGGGGGGGCCAGCTACAATGAGCAGTTCTTC
CASSLPASGGASYNEQFF
>many|TRBJ1-1|NA|TRBV5-5
TGTGCCAGCAGCAAGGAACAGGGCGTGAACACTGAAGCTTTCTTT
CASSKEQGVNTEAFF
>NA|TRBJ1-6|NA|TRBV7-9
TGTGCCAGCAGCGCAGGACCGCGCGGATCACCCCTCCACTTT
CASSAGPRGSPLHF
>few|TRBJ1-2|NA|TRBV28
TGTGCCAGCAGTTTATCCCGACCGATACAGGGCTACACCTTC
CASSLSRPIQGYTF
>NA|TRBJ2-1|TRBD2|TRBV11-2
TGTGCCAGCAGCATCACCGGACTAGCGAAAATGTACAATGAGCAGTTCTTC
CASSITGLAKMYNEQFF
>few|TRBJ1-6|NA|TRBV7-9
TGTGCCAGCAGCCCGACTGCCGGAGGCTCACCCCTCCACTTT
CASSPTAGGSPLHF
>NA|TRBJ1-2|NA|TRBV29-1
TGCAGCGTTGAAGAGGGACCATACTATGGCTACACCTTC
CSVEEGPYYGYTF
>few|TRBJ2-1|NA|TRBV7-2
TGTGCCAGCAGCTTAGCTTCGTATGAGCAGTTCTTC
CASSLASYEQFF
>NA|TRBJ2-1|NA|TRBV4-2
TGTGCCAGCAGCCCCCGGACTGGGGATCGGCAGTTCTTC
CASSPRTGDRQFF
>NA|TRBJ1-1|NA|TRBV12-3/TRBV12-4
TGTGCCAGCACCGGGGGGGGTTTGAGGGCTGAAGCTTTCTTT
CASTGGGLRAEAFF
>few|TRBJ2-7|NA|TRBV12-3/TRBV12-4
TGTGCCAGCAGTTTCACTAGCTTCAACGAGCAGTACTTC
CASSFTSFNEQYF
>NA|TRBJ2-3|NA|TRBV3-1
TGTGCCAGCAGCCAAATGACTAGTAGCACAGATACGCAGTATTTT
CASSQMTSSTDTQYF
>NA|TRBJ2-2|NA|TRBV5-1
TGCGCCAGCAGTCCGGATTTCTCGGGGACCGGGGAGCTGTTTTTT
CASSPDFSGTGELFF
>NA|TRBJ1-1|TRBD1|TRBV7-9
TGTGCCAGCAGCCCCGACAGGGCGAACACTGAAGCTTTCTTT
CASSPDRANTEAFF
>few|TRBJ2-1|NA|TRBV6-6
TGTGCCAGCAGTCCAGACCTCAAGTGGGGTGAGCAGTTCTTC
CASSPDLKWGEQFF
>few|TRBJ2-2|NA|TRBV4-3
TGCGCCAGCAGCCCCACAGCCGGGGAGCTGTTTTTT
CASSPTAGELFF